This TCR beta chain is drawn from a study of T cells after posttransplantation cyclophosphamide. Profiled with immunoSEQ multiplex PCR; TCRdb holds only in-frame clones, not every one. Of 9,000 to 13,000 clones in the sample, about 82% were seen once. Overall study results and limits: Skin or GI-infiltrating T cells shared few TRB sequences with blood.

A marrow graft followed busulfan-fludarabine conditioning, with cyclophosphamide on days +3 and +4. For this clone: The antigen remains undetermined.

Germline assignment: CDR1 ENHRY and CDR2 SYGVKD. The trim removed 3 bases at V and 8 bases at J, leaving 13 bases unmatched. This CDR3 has 16 residues. The clonotype was recovered from a female patient aged 45-60 years who received an allogeneic stem cell transplant from a related donor, was CMV-positive, and had no GVHD. Part of the T cell pool may stem from the graft donor. The chain couples TRBV10-3 to TRBJ2-3; 8 nucleotides align to TRBD1. The starting material was PBMCs, obtained approximately 1,800 days after allogeneic stem cell transplant with posttransplant cyclophosphamide. In DNA form, the CDR3 reads TGTGCCATCAGTGATTCTGTGGGCAGGGGGCGGGGTACGCAGTATTTT. As protein: CAISDSVGRGRGTQYF.